This T cell receptor (beta chain) was captured in a study of radiotherapy plus CTLA-4 blockade in lung cancer. For the study at large: About a sixth of enrolled patients responded objectively, and 31% had disease control. Study conclusions and caveats: Some TCR clones had been derived from tumors. These clones expanded in peripheral blood after radiotherapy plus ipilimumab.

Sequenced by immunoSEQ multiplex PCR; TCRdb stores in-frame clones only, minus some. The sample carries about 73,000 clones, more than 75% recorded once. Germline V gives CDR1 SNHLY, CDR2 FYNNEI. Trimming took off 3 bases at V and 3 bases at J, with 12 bases between the two ends. The length of the CDR3 is 15 residues. Enrolled patients, whose metastatic non-small-cell lung cancer was chemo-refractory, received focal radiation plus CTLA-4 blockade with ipilimumab. Comments on this clone: As yet, its antigen is unknown.

Sample: peripheral blood, taken from a patient treated with radiotherapy plus ipilimumab. The TCR originated in a human donor with non-small cell lung cancer that progressed on radiotherapy plus ipilimumab. V gene TRBV2 combines with J gene TRBJ1-5; D remains unclear. CDR3 protein: CASSDWYSYNQPQHF. The CDR3 coding sequence is TGTGCCAGCAGTGATTGGTACAGCTACAATCAGCCCCAGCATTTT.